Listed here are 10 T cell receptor beta chains from one sample, sequenced in a study of blood T cell repertoires in COVID-19 (TCRdb year 2020). Receptors were amplified or captured by the immunoSEQ multiplex PCR assay. The table comes from immuneACCESS by way of TCRdb, which keeps in-frame sequences with V and J called. Part of the clones is missing from these tables; in studies checked, under half for an unresolved V gene and the rest for unknown reasons. The sample table shows around 42,000 clones, and roughly 76% are seen once. The ten largest make up 8.5% to 9% of the sample. Sequenced material: peripheral blood. Every receptor here comes from a man aged 70-80 years with active or convalescent COVID-19.

This rearrangement joins TRBV27 to TRBJ2-5, with TRBD2 matching over 8 bases. J was trimmed by 4 bases and V by 6 bases; bases with no gene match: 16. The CDR3 covers 17 residues. Germline CDR1 and CDR2: MNHEY and SMNVEV (reference sequence). The CDR3 is CASSSWIRAGGGETQYF. CDR3 nucleotides: TGTGCCAGCAGCTCATGGATCCGGGCGGGGGGTGGAGAGACCCAGTACTTC.

This chain links TRBV2 with TRBJ2-7; the D gene is possibly TRBD1 (5 bases). This CDR3 spans 14 amino acids. Trimming left V 2 bases short and J 3 bases short, with 11 bases between. CDR1 is SNHLY, CDR2 FYNNEI, per germline. The CDR3 DNA follows: TGTGCCAGCAGTGAAAGGGGCCAAAGCTACGAGCAGTACTTC. As protein: CASSERGQSYEQYF.

V is TRBV3-1 (or the pseudogene TRBV3-2) and J is TRBJ2-4; D is ambiguous. The CDR3 contains 13 residues. The germline V and J ends were trimmed by 0 bases and 7 bases, with 7 bases remaining between them. CDR1 is LGHDT and CDR2 is YNNKEL in the germline V gene (reference sequence). The CDR3 protein is CASSQDIGNIQYF. The CDR3 region has the DNA TGTGCCAGCAGCCAAGATATCGGGAACATTCAGTACTTC.

The chain uses TRBV18 and TRBJ2-7; D is possibly TRBD1 (5 bases). Germline V CDR1 and CDR2: KGHSH, LQKENI. This CDR3 spans 14 amino acids. Trimming took off 3 bases at V and 1 base at J, with 10 bases between the two ends. DNA of the CDR3: TGTGCCAGCTCACCTGCAGGGATTTCCTACGAGCAGTACTTC. The encoded protein is CASSPAGISYEQYF.

CDR3 sequence (DNA): TGTGCCAGCAGTATCCGGGGGGGGGATGAGAATGAGCAGTTCTTC. This codes for CASSIRGGDENEQFF. The rearrangement uses TRBV28 and TRBJ2-1, with TRBD2 matching 8 bases. The CDR3 loop spans 15 amino acids. V gave up 5 bases and J gave up 7 bases; unmatched junction bases: 10. The germline CDR1 and CDR2 sequences are MDHEN and SYDVKM.

The CDR3 DNA follows: TGTGCCAGCTCACCTCCGGGACAGGGGAGGACTTTCTTT. As protein: CASSPPGQGRTFF. This chain connects TRBV18 to TRBJ1-1; 10 bases agree with TRBD1. CDR1 and CDR2 (germline): KGHSH, LQKENI. There are 13 residues in the CDR3. V was clipped by 3 bases and J by 12 bases; unmatched bases: 7.

The J gene is TRBJ1-1, the V gene TRBV29-1, with D hard to call. The CDR3 loop spans 13 amino acids. The germline CDR1 and CDR2 sequences are SQVTM and ANQGSEA. The ends were cut back, 8 bases at V and 1 base at J, with 14 bases in the middle. CDR3 bases: TGCAGCCCCATGGAACAGCCGAACACTGAAGCTTTCTTT. It specifies CSPMEQPNTEAFF.

CDR3 coding DNA: TGTGCCAGCAGCCAAGGACTTAGCGGGGGATACGAGCAGTACTTC. Protein product: CASSQGLSGGYEQYF. This sequence joins TRBV3-1 (or the pseudogene TRBV3-2) and TRBJ2-7; 9 positions agree with TRBD2. The CDR3 spans 15 residues. With V trimmed by 1 base and J by 4 bases, 5 bases remained unmatched. Germline loops: CDR1 LGHDT, CDR2 YNNKEL (reference sequence).

V gene TRBV3-1 (or the pseudogene TRBV3-2) combines with J gene TRBJ1-1; unclear D gene. The V end was cut by 0 bases, the J end by 4 bases, with 12 bases between. Germline CDR1 and CDR2: LGHDT and YNNKEL (reference sequence). This CDR3 spans 15 amino acids. CDR3 residues: CASSQDRGPGTEAFF. CDR3 DNA sequence: TGTGCCAGCAGCCAAGATCGAGGTCCCGGCACTGAAGCTTTCTTT.

This clone came up a few times. The chain joins TRBV6-5 to TRBJ1-2; TRBD1 aligns across 7 bases. CDR1 and CDR2 (germline): MNHEY, SVGAGI. With V trimmed by 6 bases and J by 0 bases, 4 bases remained unmatched. This CDR3 contains 14 residues. In DNA, the CDR3 is TGTGCCAGCAGGAGGGGACAGACTAACTATGGCTACACCTTC. It translates to CASRRGQTNYGYTF.